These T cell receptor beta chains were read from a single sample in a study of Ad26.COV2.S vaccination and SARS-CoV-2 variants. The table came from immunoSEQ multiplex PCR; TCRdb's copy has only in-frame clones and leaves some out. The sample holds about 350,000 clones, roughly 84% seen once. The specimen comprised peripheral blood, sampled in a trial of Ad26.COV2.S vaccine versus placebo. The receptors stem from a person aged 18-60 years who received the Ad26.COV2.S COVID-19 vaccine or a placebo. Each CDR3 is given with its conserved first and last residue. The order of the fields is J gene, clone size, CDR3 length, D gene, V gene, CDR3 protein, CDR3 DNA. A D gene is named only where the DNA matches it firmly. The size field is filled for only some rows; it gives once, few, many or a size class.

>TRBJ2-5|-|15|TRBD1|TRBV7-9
CASSLGGTGQETQYF
TGTGCCAGCAGCTTAGGAGGGACAGGGCAAGAGACCCAGTACTTC
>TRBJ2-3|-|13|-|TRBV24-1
CATSDSSTDTQYF
TGTGCCACCAGTGACTCTAGCACAGATACGCAGTATTTT
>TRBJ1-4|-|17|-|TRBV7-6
CASSLPPGSTTNEKLFF
TGTGCCAGCAGCTTACCCCCGGGTTCGACAACTAATGAAAAACTGTTTTTT
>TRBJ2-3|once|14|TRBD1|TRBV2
CASSWTGGTDTQYF
TGTGCCAGCAGTTGGACAGGGGGCACAGATACGCAGTATTTT
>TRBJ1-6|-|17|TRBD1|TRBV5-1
CASSFRDSHSYNSPLHF
TGCGCCAGCAGCTTCCGGGACAGTCACTCCTATAATTCACCCCTCCACTTT
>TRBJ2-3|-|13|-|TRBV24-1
CATSDPSTDTQYF
TGTGCCACCAGTGACCCTAGCACAGATACGCAGTATTTT
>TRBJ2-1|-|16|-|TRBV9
CASSSLGRPSYNEQFF
TGTGCCAGCAGCTCCCTGGGGCGCCCCTCCTACAATGAGCAGTTCTTC
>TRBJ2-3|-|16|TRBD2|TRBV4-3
CASSQKAGAGADTQYF
TGCGCCAGCAGCCAAAAAGCGGGGGCAGGTGCAGATACGCAGTATTTT
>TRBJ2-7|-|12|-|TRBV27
CASSRTGYEQYF
TGTGCCAGCAGCCGGACGGGATACGAGCAGTACTTC
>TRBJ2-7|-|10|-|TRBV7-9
CASSSDKEYF
TGTGCCAGCAGCTCGGACAAGGAGTACTTC
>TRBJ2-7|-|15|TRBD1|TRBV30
CAWSGPGTGSYEQYF
TGTGCCTGGAGCGGCCCGGGGACAGGGTCCTACGAGCAGTACTTC
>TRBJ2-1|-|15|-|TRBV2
CASSEGRTGNNEQFF
TGTGCCAGCAGTGAAGGACGGACTGGGAACAATGAGCAGTTCTTC
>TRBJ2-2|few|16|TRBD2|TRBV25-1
CASSEYGRADTGELFF
TGTGCCAGCAGTGAATACGGGAGGGCCGACACCGGGGAGCTGTTTTTT
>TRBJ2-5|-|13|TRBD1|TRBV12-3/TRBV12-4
CASNRQGQETQYF
TGTGCCAGCAACCGACAGGGACAAGAGACCCAGTACTTC
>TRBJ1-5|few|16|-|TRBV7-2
CASSLARVSGNQPQHF
TGTGCCAGCAGCTTAGCTAGAGTTAGTGGCAATCAGCCCCAGCATTTT
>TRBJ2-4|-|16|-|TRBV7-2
CASSPAESLAKNIQYF
TGTGCCAGCAGCCCAGCGGAGAGTCTAGCCAAAAACATTCAGTACTTC
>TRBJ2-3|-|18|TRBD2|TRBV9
CASSVGRGGRKGTDTQYF
TGTGCCAGCAGCGTAGGGCGGGGGGGCCGGAAGGGCACAGATACGCAGTATTTT